Listed here are 7 T cell receptor beta chains from one sample, sequenced in a study of T cells in Graves' hyperthyroidism and ophthalmopathy. Researchers amplified the TCR beta CDR3 regions from RNA transcripts. HTBI primers were employed in a first-round RT-PCR of the TCR CDR3. TCRdb re-called the multiplex PCR reads through MiXCR, storing one row per CDR3 protein. The sample has approximately 400,000 distinct CDR3 sequences, about 14% seen once. The sequenced sample consisted of blood. These TCRs come from a young man with Graves' hyperthyroidism that later progressed to Graves' ophthalmopathy.

The sample holds many counts of this clonotype. The chain employs TRBV28 and TRBJ1-2, with 8 bases matching TRBD1. Per germline, CDR1 MDHEN and CDR2 SYDVKM. Trimming at V came to 5 bases and at J to 7 bases, leaving 6 bases not matched to a gene. The length of the CDR3 is 13 residues. The chain's CDR3 is CASSLQGASGYTF. DNA of the CDR3: TGTGCCAGCAGTCTGCAGGGGGCCTCTGGCTACACCTTC.

This chain links TRBV20-1 with TRBJ1-5; 11 nucleotides line up with TRBD1. Germline trimming cut 5 bases from V and 2 bases from J; bases unmatched to any gene: 5. CDR1 and CDR2 (germline): DFQATT, SNEGSKA (reference sequence). This CDR3 is 15 amino acids long. The CDR3: CSAERTGGRNQPQHF. CDR3 coding DNA: TGCAGTGCTGAACGGACAGGGGGCCGCAATCAGCCCCAGCATTTT.

This clonotype was recorded many times. The rearrangement uses TRBV28 and TRBJ2-1; D may match TRBD1 or TRBD2 (5 bases each). With 4 bases removed from V and 2 bases from J, the gap between germline ends came to 12 bases. This CDR3 is 15 amino acids long. Germline V CDR1 and CDR2: MDHEN, SYDVKM. CDR3 sequence (DNA): TGTGCCAGCAGTTCCGGGACGTGGACCTACAATGAGCAGTTCTTC. Translation: CASSSGTWTYNEQFF.

This clonotype has just a few counts. The chain carries TRBV10-3 and TRBJ2-7, with 12 positions matching TRBD1. V was pared by 6 bases and J by 7 bases, with 7 bases of the junction left unmatched. This CDR3 is 14 amino acids long. Germline V gene sequence: CDR1 ENHRY, CDR2 SYGVKD. This chain's CDR3 is CAISSGTGGGEQYF. In DNA form, the CDR3 reads TGTGCCATCAGCTCCGGGACAGGGGGCGGGGAGCAGTACTTC.

This clonotype was detected ten times or more. The chain employs TRBV9 and TRBJ1-5, with D possibly being TRBD1 (5 bases). V lost 0 bases to trimming and J lost 4 bases, with 8 bases between them. The germline V gene encodes CDR1 SGDLS and CDR2 YYNGEE. The length of the CDR3 is 14 residues. The CDR3 protein is CASSVGDRNQPQHF. CDR3 DNA: TGTGCCAGCAGCGTAGGAGACAGAAATCAGCCCCAGCATTTT. The whole variable domain, filled in from reference TRBV9 and TRBJ1-5, reads DSGVTQTPKHLITATGQRVTLRCSPRSGDLSVYWYQQSLDQGLQFLIQYYNGEERAKGNILERFSAQQFPDLHSELNLSSLELGDSALYFCASSVGDRNQPQHFGDGTRLSIL.

There are many counts of this clonotype. The V gene is TRBV5-1, the J gene TRBJ1-2; 7 bases agree with TRBD1. The CDR3 totals 17 residues. V dropped 2 bases and J dropped 8; count of bases not matched to a gene: 18. CDR1 and CDR2 from the germline V gene are SGHRS and YFSETQ. The CDR3 DNA reads TGCGCCAGCAGCTTCCGTAAACCCCAGACAGGGATTGACGGCTACACCTTC. Translation gives CASSFRKPQTGIDGYTF.

This clonotype was detected many times. The V gene is TRBV7-3, the J gene TRBJ2-5; 8 bases match TRBD2. The CDR3 consists of 15 residues. CDR1 and CDR2 (germline): SGHTA, FQGTGA. V lost 4 bases and J lost 1; bases outside the gene matches: 5. In DNA form, the CDR3 reads TGTGCCAGCAGCTGGAGCGGGGGCATCCAAGAGACCCAGTACTTC. It encodes CASSWSGGIQETQYF.